This TCR beta chain was identified in a study of OX40 agonist ivuxolimab in advanced cancers. The data were produced by immunoSEQ multiplex PCR, yet TCRdb's version contains in-frame clones alone and is incomplete. The sample records over 70,000 clones, roughly 84% being singletons. Findings and limits, study-wide: In the 0.1 to 3.0 mg/kg range, CD4+ and CD8+ blood T cells had expanded clonally by week 6.

Concerning this clone itself: Its matching antigen is unknown.

This CDR3 has 15 amino acids. The germline CDR1 and CDR2 sequences are SGHRS and YFSETQ. Trimming stripped 0 bases from V and 2 bases from J, with 12 bases between. Systemic immunosuppression or a history of autoimmune disease excluded patients. The TCR originated in an adult with an advanced solid tumor such as melanoma, head and neck, liver or kidney cancer. This sample comprised CD4+ or CD8+ T cells sorted from blood, obtained in a trial of the OX40 agonist ivuxolimab. J is TRBJ2-7 and V is TRBV5-1; a weak D match, TRBD2 (7 bases). CDR3 DNA: TGCGCCAGCAGCTTGGAGGCGGGGGCAACCTACGAGCAGTACTTC. It translates to CASSLEAGATYEQYF.